The 13 T cell receptor beta chains reported below all come from one sample, sequenced in a study of regulatory T cells in long-lasting Graves disease. The authors built TCR beta libraries using iRepertoire HTBI primers and Arm-PCR of CDR3 regions. In TCRdb, the multiplex PCR reads were re-called with MiXCR into one record per CDR3 protein. The profile shows 550,000 to 650,000 distinct CDR3 sequences, 15% to 20% of them singletons. Time point meaning: newly diagnosed GD, antithyroid drugs for less than 3 months. TCR sequences were obtained from RNA taken from PBMCs. Another study also made use of these data, one on T cells in Graves' hyperthyroidism and ophthalmopathy.

Sequenced material: peripheral blood mononuclear cells (PBMCs), taken at new diagnosis, from a patient treated with antithyroid drugs. The receptors here all came from a man aged 18 to 30 with Graves disease.

A word on this clonotype: A much larger clonotype is one base distant, so this may be a read error. The chain combines TRBV20-1 with TRBJ2-7, with unresolved D. This CDR3 region has 12 residues. Germline CDR1 is DFQATT and CDR2 is SNEGSKA (reference sequence). Trimming took off 3 bases at V and 7 bases at J, with 13 bases between the two ends. For the CDR3, the DNA is TGCAGTGCTAGTGTCGCCTTCAATGAGCAGTACTTC. Translation: CSASVAFNEQYF.

The rearrangement uses TRBV5-5 and TRBJ2-7, with TRBD1 identical over 8 bases. Germline trimming cut 1 base from V and 5 bases from J; bases unmatched to any gene: 8. Germline loops: CDR1 SGHKS, CDR2 YYEKEE (reference sequence). CDR3 size: 15 residues. CDR3 nucleotide sequence: TGTGCCAGCAGCTTGTTGGCAGGGGGCCAAAACGAGCAGTACTTC. Translated: CASSLLAGGQNEQYF.

This clonotype was counted many times. The chain has TRBV27 and TRBJ2-7; D not certain. The CDR3 extends over 13 amino acids. V was pared by 3 bases and J by 4 bases, with 10 bases between. Germline V gene data show CDR1 as MNHEY and CDR2 as SMNVEV (reference sequence). The CDR3 bases are TGTGCCAGCAGTTTCTCCTGGGAATACGAGCAGTACTTC. Its translation: CASSFSWEYEQYF.

V is TRBV20-1 and J is TRBJ1-2; weak D call: TRBD1 (6 bases). Trimming took off 8 bases at V and 0 bases at J, with 13 bases between the two ends. CDR3 length equals 13 residues. CDR1 and CDR2 from the germline V gene are DFQATT and SNEGSKA (reference sequence). CDR3 nucleotides: TGCAGTCTCGGACAGCTAGCTAACTATGGCTACACCTTC. Its translation: CSLGQLANYGYTF.

This sequence joins TRBV11-1 and TRBJ2-3; 10 nucleotides match TRBD2. CDR3 size: 16 residues. Trimming cost V 5 bases and J 0 bases; bases outside gene matches: 5. Germline assignment: CDR1 SGHAT and CDR2 FQDESV (reference sequence). For the CDR3, the DNA is TGTGCCAGCAGCGTCGGACTAGCGGAGAGCACAGATACGCAGTATTTT. Residues: CASSVGLAESTDTQYF.

J is TRBJ2-1 and V is TRBV5-4; tentatively, D is TRBD2 (7 bases). Germline V lookup: CDR1 SGHNT, CDR2 YYREEE (reference sequence). The CDR3 consists of 15 residues. The V gene lost 2 bases and the J gene lost 4 bases, with 13 bases spanning the gap. The CDR3 loop reads CASSFRGALYNEQFF. The CDR3 DNA reads as TGTGCCAGCAGCTTTCGGGGGGCGCTTTACAATGAGCAGTTCTTC.

This clonotype has a handful of counts. The junction and the germline gene differ at one end; a read error may be behind it. The chain employs TRBV12-3 or TRBV12-4 and TRBJ2-1; 7 nucleotides agree with TRBD1. CDR3 length equals 14 residues. The CDR3 coding sequence is TGTGCCAGCAGTGATAGGGGGCTCTACAATGAGCAGTCCTTC. Protein: CASSDRGLYNEQSF.

This clonotype was counted many times. The genes are TRBV3-1 and TRBJ1-6; no firm D call. The CDR3 covers 12 residues. Germline CDR1 is LGHDT and CDR2 is YNNKEL (reference sequence). V was cut by 3 bases and J by 13 bases, with 10 bases left in between. CDR3 in amino acids: CASSHWGSPLHF. The CDR3 nucleotides are TGTGCCAGCAGCCACTGGGGATCGCCCCTCCACTTT. Using reference TRBV3-1 and TRBJ1-6 for the parts outside the CDR3, the full variable domain is DTAVSQTPKYLVTQMGNDKSIKCEQNLGHDTMYWYKQDSKKFLKIMFSYNNKELIINETVPNRFSPKSPDKAHLNLHINSLELGDSAVYFCASSHWGSPLHFGNGTRLTVT.

This sequence joins TRBV5-6 and TRBJ2-7; 9 bases map to TRBD1. The CDR3 is made up of 14 amino acids. Germline values: CDR1 SGHDT, CDR2 YYEEEE. V lost 4 bases and J lost 5; bases outside the gene matches: 7. CDR3 region: CASSRGQGLHEQYF. CDR3 nucleotide sequence: TGTGCCAGCAGCCGGGGACAGGGTCTACACGAGCAGTACTTC.

The V gene is TRBV6-1, the J gene TRBJ1-6; TRBD1 matches at 8 bases. The CDR3 sequence is 15 residues long. V shed 5 bases, J shed 5 bases, and the junction held 5 bases outside the gene matches. In germline, CDR1 is MNHNS, CDR2 SASEGT. CDR3 sequence (DNA): TGTGCCAGCAGTCCCACAGGGGGGGATAATTCACCCCTCCACTTT. Translated, it gives CASSPTGGDNSPLHF.

The chain has TRBV7-9 and TRBJ1-2; D gene uncertain. Germline CDR1 reads SEHNR; CDR2 reads FQNEAQ (reference sequence). The V end was cut by 5 bases, the J end by 6 bases, with 13 bases between. The CDR3 is 13 residues long. The CDR3 sequence: CASSETIPNGYTF. CDR3 DNA sequence: TGTGCCAGCAGCGAGACTATTCCCAATGGCTACACCTTC.

CDR3 sequence reads: CASSLGAPAANEQFF. For the CDR3, the DNA is TGTGCCAGCAGCTTAGGGGCGCCCGCGGCCAATGAGCAGTTCTTC. The chain is built from TRBV7-9 and TRBJ2-1, with D unclear. V lost 1 base, J lost 6 bases, and 13 bases lay in between. CDR1 SEHNR and CDR2 FQNEAQ come from the germline V gene (reference sequence). The CDR3 runs 15 residues.

At least ten counts were recorded for this clonotype. The V call is TRBV7-9, the J call TRBJ2-3; 10 nucleotides agree with TRBD2. The V gene's germline CDR1 is SEHNR and CDR2 FQNEAQ (reference sequence). This CDR3 contains 18 residues. Germline trimming cut 3 bases from V and 1 base from J; bases unmatched to any gene: 10. As DNA, the CDR3 is TGTGCCAGCAGCTTTCCCACCCGGACTAGCGGCCGCACAGATACGCAGTATTTT. As protein: CASSFPTRTSGRTDTQYF.